One T cell receptor (beta chain) is described in this entry. This receptor's antigen is unknown. The record has no base qualities; no much larger clone is one base away. This sample is drawn from a study of OX40 agonist ivuxolimab in advanced cancers. A note on the overall study: Ivuxolimab, which targeted the costimulatory receptor OX40 (CD134), was an agonistic, fully human IgG2 monoclonal antibody. Intravenous ivuxolimab was administered to patients every 2 weeks at six dose levels: 0.01, 0.1, 0.3, 1.5, 3 and 10 mg/kg. Among the 52 dose-escalation patients, 19 had hepatocellular carcinoma, around 15 melanoma, 9 renal cell carcinoma and 9 head and neck cancer. A male proportion of 82.7% and a mean age of about 60 years, ranging from 23 to 79, were recorded for the dose-escalation cohort. Patients were allowed to have had prior anti-PD-1, anti-PD-L1 or anti-CTLA-4 therapy, and 40% of the dose-escalation patients had previously received checkpoint inhibitors. Partial responses occurred in three dose-escalation patients, of whom one had hepatocellular carcinoma and two had cutaneous melanoma. The point of sequencing TCRbeta in the periphery was to test whether ivuxolimab changed TCR sequence diversity and drove clonal T-cell expansion. The paper reports the monotherapy dose-escalation portion (N of about 47 patients) of the phase I ivuxolimab trial. The paper as a whole reports these results and caveats: At doses of 0.1 to 3.0 mg/kg, clonal expansion of both CD4+ and CD8+ blood T cells was observed from baseline to week 6. Low levels of normalized T-cell clonal expansion were also seen in some patients who did not respond. After ivuxolimab, more expanded clones were found on average in CD8+ T cells than in CD4+ T cells. Antigen specificity was not determined for the clonally expanded peripheral T cells. In the 0.1-3.0 mg/kg groups, partial responders were among the patients with the lowest normalized peripheral clonal expansion, particularly in CD8+ T cells.

Genomic DNA was isolated from the sorted cells so that the TCRbeta CDR3 region could be sequenced. The immunoSEQ Assay was used for sequencing of TCRbeta CDR3 regions. TCRdb limited this immuneACCESS table to in-frame rearrangements with V and J called. A share of clones is missing; checked studies link under half to unresolved V genes, and the rest is unexplained. Present in this sample are some 23,000 clones, around 80% of which were seen just once. The ten largest make up about 20% of the sample. From the cysteine up to the phenylalanine, the CDR3 has a length of 17 residues. Only the CDR3 DNA is retained, 51 bases long and in frame from the first base. The V end gives up 0 bases and the J end 7 bases, leaving 5 bases in the junction not matched to a gene. The germline V gene specifies SGHRS as CDR1 and YFSETQ as CDR2. The trial excluded patients who had a history of autoimmune disease or were on systemic immunosuppression. Peripheral blood for TCR sequencing was collected from all dose cohorts at baseline, on cycle 4 day 1, and on cycle 7 day 1. The samples were taken from a phase I, first-in-human, multicenter, open-label dose-escalation trial of ivuxolimab. Adults with locally advanced or metastatic melanoma, renal cell, hepatocellular, or head and neck squamous cell carcinoma were enrolled in the trial. CD4+ and CD8+ T cells were sorted separately from peripheral blood before TCR sequencing.

This TCR was sampled from an adult with an advanced solid tumor such as melanoma, head and neck, liver or kidney cancer. The chain couples TRBV5-1 to TRBJ1-6; the central 12 bases match TRBD1. The input for sequencing was CD4+ or CD8+ T cells sorted from blood, taken in a trial of the OX40 agonist ivuxolimab. The CDR3 region reads CASSLAGTGGANSPLHF. The base sequence is TGCGCCAGCAGCTTGGCCGGGACAGGGGGCGCGAATTCACCCCTCCACTTT.